This paragraph reports one T cell receptor (beta chain). Its antigen is unknown. This sample stems from a study of cytomegalovirus exposure and HLA in healthy donors. It was with 60 Vbeta and 13 Jbeta primers that the PCR ran. Study processing details: Among the unique TCR beta chains that a later analysis counted, about 84 million in all, roughly 11 million were shared. Some clones are missing from TCRdb's copy, which holds only in-frame ones; the method was immunoSEQ multiplex PCR. That table gives V, J and clone size, and the DNA gave D and trimming. The repertoire holds about 150,000 clones, 70% to 90% seen once, with roughly 2.3% in the top ten. Whole-study findings and limits: What was likely a sequencing artifact was a cluster of highly shared sequence variants. The authors later linked a missense DCLRE1C variant to TCR beta V- and J-gene trimming.

The TCR comes from a woman aged 18-29 years in good health and CMV-seronegative. The sequencing sample was made of PBMCs.

In nucleotides, the CDR3 is TGTGCCAGCAGCTACAGGGTCGACCACGAGCAGTACTTC. Protein: CASSYRVDHEQYF. The rearrangement links TRBV7-9 to TRBJ2-5; tentative D call: TRBD1 (6 bases). The J call may be in error: the DNA end matches TRBJ2-7 better. Germline V gives CDR1 SEHNR, CDR2 FQNEAQ (reference sequence). This CDR3 is built from 13 residues.